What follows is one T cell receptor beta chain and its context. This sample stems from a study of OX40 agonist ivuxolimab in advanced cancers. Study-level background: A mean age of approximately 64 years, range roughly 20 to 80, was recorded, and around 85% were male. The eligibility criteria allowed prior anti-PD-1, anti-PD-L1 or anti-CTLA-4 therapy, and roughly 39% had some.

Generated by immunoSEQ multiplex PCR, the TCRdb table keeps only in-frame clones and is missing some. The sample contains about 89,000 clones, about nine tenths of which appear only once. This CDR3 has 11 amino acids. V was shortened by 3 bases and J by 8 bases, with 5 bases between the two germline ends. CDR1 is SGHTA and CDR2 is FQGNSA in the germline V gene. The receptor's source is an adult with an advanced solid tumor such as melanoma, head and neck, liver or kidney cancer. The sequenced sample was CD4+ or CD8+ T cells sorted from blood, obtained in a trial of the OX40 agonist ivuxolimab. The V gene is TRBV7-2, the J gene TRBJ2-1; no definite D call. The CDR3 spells CASSLFDEQFF. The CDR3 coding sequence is TGTGCCAGCAGCTTGTTTGATGAGCAGTTCTTC.